Sequencing of this T cell receptor (beta chain) was carried out in a study of blood T cell repertoires in COVID-19. Study-wide background: The study drew acute and convalescent COVID-19 samples from the United States, Italy and Spain. T cells, B-cell-depleted T cells, or PBMCs provided the cDNA or gDNA that served as material.

Method: immunoSEQ multiplex PCR; TCRdb's copy keeps in-frame clones and lacks some. The data show 150,000 to 200,000 clones, 86% seen once. This clone was counted once. The sequence was collected from a woman aged 25 to 39 who had recovered from COVID-19. The sequenced sample consisted of PBMCs or T cells enriched from blood (not recorded which).

The CDR3 is CASSPPASSYEQYF. For the CDR3, the DNA is TGTGCCAGCAGTCCCCCAGCGAGCTCCTACGAGCAGTACTTC. This sequence joins TRBV28 and TRBJ2-7, with no clear D. Germline assignment: CDR1 MDHEN and CDR2 SYDVKM. Deletions cut 5 bases from V and 0 bases from J, with 11 bases between. The CDR3 extends over 14 amino acids.